These 8 T cell receptor beta chains were sequenced from one sample in a study of T cells in Graves' hyperthyroidism and ophthalmopathy. Amplified TCR beta CDR3 regions derived from RNA transcripts. TCR CDR3 regions were first amplified by RT-PCR with HTBI primers. TCRdb independently ran MiXCR on the multiplex PCR reads; one entry per CDR3 protein. The sample includes more than 500,000 distinct CDR3 sequences, 15% to 20% of them seen just once. The sample comprised blood. These receptors were collected from a woman under 40 with Graves' ophthalmopathy.

The V gene is TRBV25-1, the J gene TRBJ1-2; 9 positions match TRBD1. Germline lookup yields CDR1 MGHDK and CDR2 SYGVNS. V shed 3 bases and J 4 bases; nucleotides not matched to a gene: 12. The CDR3 consists of 17 residues. CDR3 residues: CASSDWGTGHQPYGYTF. CDR3 DNA sequence: TGTGCCAGCAGTGATTGGGGGACAGGGCACCAGCCCTATGGCTACACCTTC.

J is TRBJ2-7 and V is TRBV20-1, with D hard to call. CDR3 length equals 13 residues. CDR1 and CDR2 from the germline V gene are DFQATT and SNEGSKA (reference sequence). The V and J ends lost 7 bases and 3 bases respectively, with 16 bases between them. CDR3 nucleotide sequence: TGCAGTGGGTCCCGGGTCGTTGGCTACGAGCAGTACTTC. Translating it yields CSGSRVVGYEQYF.

The table lists this clonotype with many counts. The V and J genes are TRBV7-8 and TRBJ2-5; 8 nucleotides line up with TRBD1. The V gene's germline CDR1 is SGHVS and CDR2 FQNEAQ. Germline trimming cut 7 bases from V and 5 bases from J; bases unmatched to any gene: 9. The CDR3 spans 14 residues. CDR3 in amino acids: CASTSDRVYETQYF. The CDR3 DNA follows: TGTGCCAGCACCTCGGACAGGGTCTACGAGACCCAGTACTTC.

Many counts were recorded for this clonotype. The chain has TRBV30 and TRBJ2-2, with TRBD1 matching over 8 bases. The junction had 2 bases not matched to a gene; V was cut back by 5 bases and J by 0 bases. Per germline, CDR1 GTSNPN and CDR2 SVGIG (reference sequence). This CDR3 comprises 14 residues. In DNA, the CDR3 is TGTGCCTGGCGGACAGGGTCGAACACCGGGGAGCTGTTTTTT. This translates into CAWRTGSNTGELFF. Supplemented by reference TRBV30 and TRBJ2-2, the full variable domain reads SQTIHQWPATLVQPVGSPLSLECTVEGTSNPNLYWYRQAAGRGLQLLFYSVGIGQISSEVPQNLSASRPQDRQFILSSKKLLLSDSGFYLCAWRTGSNTGELFFGEGSRLTVL.

The rearrangement links TRBV3-1 to TRBJ2-3, with 9 positions matching TRBD2. The CDR3 consists of 16 residues. Trimming at V came to 5 bases and at J to 3 bases, leaving 9 bases not matched to a gene. Germline assignment: CDR1 LGHDT and CDR2 YNNKEL (reference sequence). The chain's CDR3 is CASSELAGDFTDTQYF. The DNA for the CDR3 is TGTGCCAGCAGCGAATTAGCGGGAGATTTTACAGATACGCAGTATTTT.

The gene calls are TRBV7-8 and TRBJ1-4, with TRBD1 matching over 8 bases. V shed 4 bases and J 7 bases; nucleotides not matched to a gene: 2. In germline, CDR1 is SGHVS, CDR2 FQNEAQ. This CDR3 has 13 amino acids. The CDR3 DNA sequence: TGTGCCAGCAGCTCCAGGGGGCGTGAAAAACTGTTTTTT. Its translation: CASSSRGREKLFF.

In this sample, this clonotype turned up many times. The chain combines TRBV28 with TRBJ1-1, with TRBD1 as a possible D gene (6 bases). V lost 3 bases to trimming and J lost 1 base, with 12 bases between them. The CDR3 has 15 amino acids. In germline, CDR1 is MDHEN, CDR2 SYDVKM. DNA of the CDR3: TGTGCCAGCAGTTTCTACAGGGCAAAGAACACTGAAGCTTTCTTT. Protein product: CASSFYRAKNTEAFF.

This clonotype turned up a few times. The chain combines TRBV7-9 with TRBJ2-3, with 14 bases aligning to TRBD2. The CDR3 is 18 residues long. CDR1 and CDR2 from the germline V gene are SEHNR and FQNEAQ (reference sequence). Trimming removed 5 bases from V and 0 bases from J; junction bases left unmatched: 7. For the CDR3, the DNA is TGTGCCAGCAGCCCCACGACTAGCGGGAGGGTTAGCACAGATACGCAGTATTTT. It yields the protein CASSPTTSGRVSTDTQYF.